A single sample gave rise to the 18 T cell receptor beta chains below, sequenced in a study of graft-versus-host responses after intestinal transplantation. Produced via immunoSEQ multiplex PCR; TCRdb's table is partial and in-frame only. The sample holds about 80,000 clones, 92% seen once. The sample consisted of PBMCs, taken 98 days after intestinal transplantation. The receptors stem from a human patient who received an intestinal transplant, so some T cells may come from the graft donor.

This rearrangement joins TRBV19 to TRBJ1-6, with D unclear. There are 14 residues in the CDR3. Germline-derived CDR1 and CDR2 are LNHDA and SQIVND (reference sequence). Trimming stripped 7 bases from V and 6 bases from J, with 13 bases between. The CDR3 sequence is CASKWAGPNSPLHF. The CDR3 nucleotides are TGTGCCAGTAAGTGGGCCGGGCCTAATTCACCCCTCCACTTT.

A single count supports this clone. The rearrangement links TRBV28 to TRBJ2-7, with 10 nucleotides matching TRBD2. The junction had 11 bases not matched to a gene; V was cut back by 8 bases and J by 1 base. Germline V gives CDR1 MDHEN, CDR2 SYDVKM. This CDR3 comprises 16 residues. The CDR3 bases are TGTGCCAGCGCCGGTACTAGCGGGATAAATTCCTACGAGCAGTACTTC. This encodes CASAGTSGINSYEQYF. The variable domain in full, with the rest retrieved from reference TRBV28 and TRBJ2-7, is DVKVTQSSRYLVKRTGEKVFLECVQDMDHENMFWYRQDPGLGLRLIYFSYDVKMKEKGDIPEGYSVSREKKERFSLILESASTNQTSMYLCASAGTSGINSYEQYFGPGTRLTVT.

This clone is a singleton in its sample. This chain uses TRBV5-1 with TRBJ2-5; D ambiguous. From germline, CDR1 is SGHRS and CDR2 YFSETQ. The CDR3 loop spans 11 amino acids. Trimming cost V 5 bases and J 4 bases, with 6 bases left between them. The CDR3 sequence is CASSAGETQYF. CDR3 DNA sequence: TGCGCCAGCAGTGCAGGAGAGACCCAGTACTTC.

The CDR3 here is CASSSTSGSYEQYF. The CDR3 DNA sequence: TGTGCCAGCAGCTCGACTAGCGGGAGCTACGAGCAGTACTTC. The rearrangement uses TRBV7-9 and TRBJ2-7; the match to TRBD2 covers 12 bases. After removal of 4 bases from V and 3 bases from J, the junction contained 1 base not matched to a gene. Looked up from germline, CDR1 is SEHNR and CDR2 is FQNEAQ (reference sequence). The CDR3 consists of 14 residues.

The V gene is TRBV5-1, the J gene TRBJ2-2; tentatively, D is TRBD1 or TRBD2 (5 bases each). This CDR3 contains 16 residues. V gave up 4 bases and J gave up 5 bases, with 18 bases separating them. Germline values: CDR1 SGHRS, CDR2 YFSETQ. The CDR3 loop is CASSPGSPAGTGELFF. CDR3 nucleotides: TGCGCCAGCAGCCCGGGAAGCCCCGCAGGGACCGGGGAGCTGTTTTTT.

The genes are TRBV5-1 and TRBJ2-5; TRBD1 matches at 9 bases. The DNA end is more similar to TRBJ2-7, so the J call may be wrong. CDR1 and CDR2 from the germline V gene are SGHRS and YFSETQ. The CDR3 contains 14 residues. For the CDR3, the DNA is TGCGCCAGCAGCTACGGACAGGGGATCTACGAGCAGTACTTC. Protein: CASSYGQGIYEQYF.

The chain carries TRBV11-1 and TRBJ2-7; no definite D call. Germline V gene lookup returns CDR1 SGHAT and CDR2 FQDESV (reference sequence). V was shortened by 2 bases and J by 0 bases, with 11 bases between the two germline ends. The length of the CDR3 is 15 residues. This CDR3 is CASSLLVTNSYEQYF. DNA for the CDR3: TGTGCCAGCAGCTTATTGGTAACCAACTCCTACGAGCAGTACTTC.

V and J are TRBV25-1 and TRBJ2-7; D possibly corresponds to TRBD2 (5 bases). This CDR3 has 14 amino acids. Germline CDR1 reads MGHDK; CDR2 reads SYGVNS. Trimming removed 1 base at V and 2 bases at J, with 9 bases between. The CDR3 DNA follows: TGTGCCAGCAGTGAATGGGGAGAAGCCTACGAGCAGTACTTC. Its protein is CASSEWGEAYEQYF.

The J gene is TRBJ2-1, the V gene TRBV28, with D uncertain. Germline V CDR1 and CDR2: MDHEN, SYDVKM. Trimming pared 7 bases from V and 5 bases from J, leaving 9 bases between. The CDR3 is 12 residues long. The DNA for the CDR3 is TGTGCCAGCACCAGCCGGCACAATGAGCAGTTCTTC. This encodes CASTSRHNEQFF.

This clone has only one observation. The chain couples TRBV5-4 to TRBJ1-2; no reliable D call. There are 15 residues in the CDR3. V was shortened by 0 bases and J by 2 bases, with 11 bases between the two germline ends. Germline V gene data show CDR1 as SGHNT and CDR2 as YYREEE (reference sequence). The CDR3 spells CASSLAVRRNYGYTF. CDR3 bases: TGTGCCAGCAGCTTGGCCGTCAGGAGAAACTATGGCTACACCTTC. The full variable domain, with the rest looked up from reference TRBV5-4 and TRBJ1-2, is ETGVTQSPTHLIKTRGQQVTLRCSSQSGHNTVSWYQQALGQGPQFIFQYYREEENGRGNFPPRFSGLQFPNYSSELNVNALELDDSALYLCASSLAVRRNYGYTFGSGTRLTVV.

The sample holds a few counts of this clone. The chain has TRBV9 and TRBJ2-1, with D possibly matching TRBD1 (7 bases). Trimming shortened V by 3 bases and J by 4 bases, and 14 bases separated the two germline ends. Germline V gives CDR1 SGDLS, CDR2 YYNGEE. This CDR3 is built from 15 residues. Written as DNA, the CDR3 is TGTGCCAGCAGCGCTACAGGGGACTTTTACAATGAGCAGTTCTTC. Protein sequence: CASSATGDFYNEQFF.

The V and J genes are TRBV9 and TRBJ2-1; TRBD1 agrees at 11 bases. The CDR3 has 15 amino acids. Per germline, CDR1 SGDLS and CDR2 YYNGEE. The V segment lost 3 bases and the J segment 8 bases; nucleotides outside the gene matches: 7. CDR3 coding DNA: TGTGCCAGCAGCGGGCGGGACAGGGGGTTAGATGAGCAGTTCTTC. It translates to CASSGRDRGLDEQFF.

The CDR3: CASSEGQGNYEQYF. For the CDR3, the DNA is TGCGCCAGCAGCGAGGGACAGGGCAACTACGAGCAGTACTTC. V is TRBV5-1 and J is TRBJ2-7, with 9 bases lining up with TRBD1. This CDR3 comprises 14 residues. CDR1 and CDR2 (germline): SGHRS, YFSETQ. V lost 4 bases to trimming and J lost 3 bases; unmatched junction nucleotides: 5.

This clone appeared a few times. The rearrangement joins TRBV6-5 to TRBJ1-1; D is undetermined. The CDR3 spans 15 residues. V dropped 1 base and J dropped 3 bases, with 12 bases sitting between them. Per the germline V gene, CDR1 is MNHEY and CDR2 is SVGAGI. This chain's CDR3 is CASSYYSGWDTEAFF. The CDR3 DNA follows: TGTGCCAGCAGTTACTACAGTGGCTGGGACACTGAAGCTTTCTTT.

A single count supports this clone. The V gene is TRBV19, the J gene TRBJ2-1; TRBD2 matches 10 bases. Unmatched junction bases numbered 10, after V lost 5 bases and J lost 0 bases. Germline V gene lookup returns CDR1 LNHDA and CDR2 SQIVND (reference sequence). The CDR3 spans 18 residues. This CDR3 reads CASSARLTSGFSYNEQFF. As DNA, the CDR3 is TGTGCCAGTAGTGCCCGGTTGACTAGCGGGTTCTCCTACAATGAGCAGTTCTTC. The full variable domain, with the rest looked up from reference TRBV19 and TRBJ2-1, is DGGITQSPKYLFRKEGQNVTLSCEQNLNHDAMYWYRQDPGQGLRLIYYSQIVNDFQKGDIAEGYSVSREKKESFPLTVTSAQKNPTAFYLCASSARLTSGFSYNEQFFGPGTRLTVL.

The gene calls are TRBV4-1 and TRBJ1-1; D might be TRBD1 (5 bases). CDR1 is MGHRA and CDR2 is YSYEKL in the germline V gene. Trimming pared 3 bases from V and 4 bases from J, leaving 12 bases between. The CDR3 has 14 residues. CDR3 region: CASSHGPGGTEAFF. The CDR3 nucleotides read TGCGCCAGCAGCCATGGTCCGGGGGGCACTGAAGCTTTCTTT.

The chain uses TRBV2 and TRBJ1-6; maybe TRBD1 (5 bases). V lost 1 base and J lost 4, with 8 bases in between. The CDR3 totals 15 residues. The germline V gene has CDR1 SNHLY and CDR2 FYNNEI. This CDR3 reads CASSEGQGYNSPLHF. The CDR3 DNA follows: TGTGCCAGCAGTGAAGGCCAGGGTTATAATTCACCCCTCCACTTT.

CDR3 DNA sequence: TGCGCCAGCAGCCACCGAGTATGGGAGATTGAAGCTTTCTTT. Protein: CASSHRVWEIEAFF. This chain uses TRBV4-1 with TRBJ1-1; D gene uncertain. Germline CDR1 reads MGHRA; CDR2 reads YSYEKL. The CDR3 sequence is 14 residues long. Between the trimmed V and J ends, which lost 3 bases and 7 bases, there was a span of 15 bases.